This T cell receptor (beta chain) was documented in a study of blood T cells in healthy people across ages. Ten or more counts support this clonotype. The V segment lost 0 bases and the J segment 4 bases; nucleotides outside the gene matches: 10. Germline V gene data show CDR1 as SQVTM and CDR2 as ANQGSEA. The CDR3 has 16 amino acids. A second PCR, run for roughly 7 to 11 cycles, used a sample-barcoded 5' primer plus a J-beta primer mix. From the 5' RACE reads, TCRdb called clonotypes with MiXCR, one entry per CDR3 protein. The sample contains about 930,000 distinct CDR3 sequences, roughly 28% of which appear only once. The data were also submitted as part of a second study, on T cells of mothers and their children.

The specimen was blood. This clonotype was sampled from a middle-aged woman in good health. The V and J genes are TRBV29-1 and TRBJ1-2; 8 bases are a match to TRBD1. CDR3 sequence (DNA): TGCAGCGTTGAAGAGGTGGACAGGGCGGGCTCCTATGGCTACACCTTC. Amino acids: CSVEEVDRAGSYGYTF. Based on the CDR3 plus reference TRBV29-1 and TRBJ1-2, the full variable domain is SAVISQKPSRDICQRGTSLTIQCQVDSQVTMMFWYRQQPGQSLTLIATANQGSEATYESGFVIDKFPISRPNLTFSTLTVSNMSPEDSSIYLCSVEEVDRAGSYGYTFGSGTRLTVV.